The present T cell receptor beta chain was sequenced within a study of glioma-infiltrating T cells. TCR alpha and beta CDR3 regions were amplified from RNA using iRepertoire nested multiplex PCR. Each CDR3 protein gets one entry after TCRdb re-called the multiplex PCR reads with MiXCR. The table includes approximately 400,000 distinct CDR3 sequences, around 45% detected once. Study-level points and caveats: Patients with low tissue-blood divergence carried a signature set of shared blood CDR3 motifs. Gliomas, especially low-grade, showed above-expected tissue-blood divergence; non-neoplastic patients showed below.

This clonotype occurred many times. Its antigen is undetermined. This CDR3 region has 13 residues. Trimming left V 1 base short and J 1 base short, with 4 bases between. Germline lookup yields CDR1 MNHEY and CDR2 SVGAGI. Sequenced material: glioma tissue, nonneoplastic brain tissue, or PBMCs (not recorded which). This TCR was recovered from a human donor with low-grade glioma or glioblastoma, undergoing nonglioma brain surgery, or in good health (not recorded which). The gene calls are TRBV6-5 and TRBJ1-2; D uncertain. CDR3 loop: CASSYFINYGYTF. The CDR3 coding sequence is TGTGCCAGCAGTTACTTCATTAACTATGGCTACACCTTC.